This is a list of T cell receptor beta chains from one sample in a study of regulatory T cells in long-lasting Graves disease. A single record per CDR3 protein comes from TCRdb applying MiXCR to the multiplex PCR reads. The top ten hold around an eighth of the sample, which has 430,000 or so distinct CDR3 sequences, 21% seen once. The sequencing used peripheral blood mononuclear cells (PBMCs), collected when the disease was refractory, from a patient treated with antithyroid drugs. The source of these receptors is a female donor with Graves disease. Both conserved end residues are part of each CDR3. The D gene is left open where the match is weak. Size values are once, few and many counts, or a class for expanded clones, and some rows have none.

TRBJ2-5,TRBD2,NA,13,TRBV20-1,CSARGLAGETQYF,TGCAGTGCTAGGGGGCTAGCGGGAGAGACCCAGTACTTC
TRBJ1-2,TRBD1,many,15,TRBV28,CASSGQGARSYGYTF,TGTGCCAGCAGTGGGCAGGGGGCGCGGAGCTATGGCTACACCTTC
TRBJ1-1,NA,many,13,TRBV6-1,CASINLQDTEAFF,TGTGCCAGCATTAACCTCCAGGACACTGAAGCTTTCTTT
TRBJ2-1,NA,NA,12,TRBV2,CASSGNDNEQFF,TGTGCCAGCAGTGGCAACGACAATGAGCAGTTCTTC
TRBJ2-5,NA,once,15,TRBV30,CAWSVTAGYRETQHF,TGTGCCTGGAGTGTAACAGCGGGTTACCGAGAGACCCAGCACTTC
TRBJ2-7,NA,few,13,TRBV20-1,CSASSGASYEQYF,TGCAGTGCTAGCTCCGGGGCCTCCTACGAGCAGTACTTC
TRBJ2-2,NA,NA,19,TRBV4-1,CALHSTVRRVNRLTGELFF,TGCGCACTACACTCAACGGTTAGAAGGGTCAACAGATTAACCGGGGAGCTGTTTTTT
TRBJ1-5,NA,many,16,TRBV10-3,CAIIRRGRDGNQPQHF,TGTGCCATCATCCGGAGAGGGCGGGATGGCAATCAGCCCCAGCATTTT
TRBJ2-5,NA,many,12,TRBV12-3/TRBV12-4,CASKGTGETQYF,TGTGCCAGCAAGGGTACAGGAGAGACCCAGTACTTC
TRBJ1-3,NA,few,16,TRBV6-5,CASSFGDRASGNTIYF,TGTGCCAGCAGTTTCGGGGACCGCGCGTCTGGAAACACCATATATTTT
TRBJ1-1,TRBD1,few,13,TRBV7-2,CASSLGTGGEAFF,TGTGCCAGCAGCTTAGGGACAGGGGGGGAAGCTTTCTTT
TRBJ2-7,NA,many,12,TRBV6-1,CASSDGREKQYF,TGCGCCAGCAGTGACGGCAGGGAGAAGCAGTACTTC
TRBJ1-2,NA,many,14,TRBV12-3/TRBV12-4,CASSAPGARRGYTF,TGTGCCAGCAGTGCCCCGGGAGCACGTAGAGGCTACACCTTC
TRBJ1-3,NA,many,14,TRBV2,CASSEGGSGNTIYF,TGTGCCAGCAGTGAAGGGGGTTCGGGAAACACCATATATTTT
TRBJ1-2,TRBD1,many,13,TRBV6-1,CASSEGTAYGYTF,TGTGCCAGCAGTGAGGGGACAGCTTATGGCTACACCTTC
TRBJ2-5,TRBD1,few,15,TRBV6-1,CASTTRTGNQETQYF,TGTGCCAGCACGACGAGGACAGGGAACCAAGAGACCCAGTACTTC
TRBJ2-7,NA,many,15,TRBV28,CASSSFAGPSYEQYF,TGTGCCAGCAGTTCCTTTGCGGGGCCCTCCTACGAGCAGTACTTC
TRBJ2-7,NA,many,12,TRBV28,CASRGGAYEQYF,TGTGCCAGCAGAGGTGGGGCCTACGAGCAGTACTTC
TRBJ2-7,TRBD2,NA,16,TRBV6-9,CASSSGGRWSSYEQYF,TGTGCCAGCAGTTCGGGAGGGCGTTGGAGCTCCTACGAGCAGTACTTC
TRBJ2-2,NA,NA,18,TRBV25-1,CASSEFPTTTLNTGELFF,TGTGCCAGCAGTGAATTTCCCACGACAACTTTGAACACCGGGGAGCTGTTTTTT
TRBJ2-2,NA,NA,15,TRBV27,CASSFGSSYTGELFF,TGTGCCAGCAGTTTCGGCAGTTCCTACACCGGGGAGCTGTTTTTT
TRBJ1-1,TRBD1,NA,14,TRBV20-1,CSARQGAANTEAFF,TGCAGTGCTAGACAGGGGGCGGCGAACACTGAAGCTTTCTTT
TRBJ2-3,TRBD2,NA,16,TRBV3-1,CASSGPRTSPADTQYF,TGTGCCAGCAGCGGACCCAGGACTAGCCCCGCAGATACGCAGTATTTT
TRBJ1-1,NA,NA,16,TRBV4-1,CASSQDRGALNTEAFF,TGCGCCAGCAGCCAGGACCGGGGGGCCCTGAACACTGAAGCTTTCTTT
TRBJ2-7,NA,NA,16,TRBV5-5,CASSPWPRGAPNEQYF,TGTGCCAGCAGCCCCTGGCCGCGCGGGGCGCCTAACGAGCAGTACTTC
TRBJ2-7,NA,many,15,TRBV15,CATSRVSFRDGEQYF,TGTGCCACCAGCAGAGTCAGTTTTAGGGACGGCGAGCAGTACTTC
TRBJ2-2,TRBD2,few,16,TRBV20-1,CSATRTSVTNTGELFF,TGCAGTGCTACGAGAACTAGCGTAACGAACACCGGGGAGCTGTTTTTT